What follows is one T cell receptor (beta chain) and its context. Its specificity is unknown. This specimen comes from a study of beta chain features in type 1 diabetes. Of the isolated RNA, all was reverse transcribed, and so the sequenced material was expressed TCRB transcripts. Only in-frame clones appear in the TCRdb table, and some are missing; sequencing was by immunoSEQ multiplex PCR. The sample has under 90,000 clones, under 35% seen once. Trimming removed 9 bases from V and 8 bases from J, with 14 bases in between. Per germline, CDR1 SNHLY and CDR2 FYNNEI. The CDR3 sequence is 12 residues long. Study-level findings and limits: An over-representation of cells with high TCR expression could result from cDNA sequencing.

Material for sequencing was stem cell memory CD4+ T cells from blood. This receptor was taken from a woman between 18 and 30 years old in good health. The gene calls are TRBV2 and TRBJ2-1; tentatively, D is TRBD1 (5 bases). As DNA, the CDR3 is TGTGCCAGTTTACGGCAGGGATATGAGCAGTTCTTC. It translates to CASLRQGYEQFF.